This note documents a single T cell receptor beta chain sequence. In TCRdb, the RT-PCR reads were re-called with MiXCR into one record per CDR3 protein. Altogether roughly 880,000 distinct CDR3 sequences are present, 18% being singletons, with the ten largest covering roughly 6.4%. The sample originates from a study of patients and donors after allogeneic stem cell transplantation. Trimming pared 0 bases from V and 4 bases from J, leaving 10 bases between. There are 14 residues in the CDR3. The germline V gene encodes CDR1 SGDLS and CDR2 YYNGEE. The chain uses TRBV9 and TRBJ2-5; D gene ambiguous. The receptor was derived from a human donor who was either an allogeneic HSCT recipient or a stem cell or donor lymphocyte infusion donor (not recorded which). It is not recorded whose cells these are; they may come from a transplant donor. The sample consisted of blood, either unsorted or a sorted T cell fraction (not recorded which). The CDR3 region has the DNA TGTGCCAGCAGCGTAGATGTGCGTCGAGAGACCCAGTACTTC. Translation gives CASSVDVRRETQYF.